This T cell receptor beta chain was recorded in a study of Tregs in tolerant kidney transplant recipients. The table came from immunoSEQ multiplex PCR; TCRdb's copy has only in-frame clones and leaves some out. The repertoire holds about 94,000 clones, under 95% seen once, with about 0.45% in the top ten. The ends were cut back, 5 bases at V and 4 bases at J, with 9 bases in the middle. The CDR3 has 13 residues. Looked up from germline, CDR1 is SEHNR and CDR2 is FQNEAQ (reference sequence). The material sequenced was CD4+ T cells from blood, taken before the transplant. The V call is TRBV7-9, the J call TRBJ2-1, with D tentatively TRBD2 (5 bases). The TCR was taken from a human donor who received a combined kidney and bone marrow transplant. The CDR3 DNA sequence: TGTGCCAGCAGCAACCGGGGTTACAATGAGCAGTTCTTC. This sequence encodes CASSNRGYNEQFF.